This T cell receptor (beta chain) was sequenced during a study of T cells in pancreatic ductal adenocarcinoma. Surgery without prior neoadjuvant therapy was the treatment of the selected pancreatic ductal adenocarcinoma patients. Generated by immunoSEQ multiplex PCR, the TCRdb table keeps only in-frame clones and is missing some. The sample comprises approximately 97,000 clones, about 95% of which are singletons, and less than 4% rests with the top ten. Study outcomes and limitations: This surgical cohort overrepresents the minority presenting with early-stage disease.

V gave up 1 base and J gave up 2 bases, with 10 bases separating them. The germline CDR1 and CDR2 sequences are SGHVS and FQNEAQ. The CDR3 runs 15 residues. Notes on this clone: The antigen is undetermined.

This chain uses TRBV7-8 with TRBJ2-3; D is ambiguous. The clonotype comes from a human donor with pancreatic ductal adenocarcinoma. Sequencing input: PBMCs. The CDR3: CASSLGRVDTDTQYF. Written as DNA, the CDR3 is TGTGCCAGCAGCTTAGGACGGGTGGACACAGATACGCAGTATTTT. The complete variable domain, with remaining parts taken from reference TRBV7-8 and TRBJ2-3, reads GAGVSQSPRYKVAKRGQDVALRCDPISGHVSLFWYQQALGQGPEFLTYFQNEAQLDKSGLPSDRFFAERPEGSVSTLKIQRTQQEDSAVYLCASSLGRVDTDTQYFGPGTRLTVL.